This T cell receptor (beta chain) is drawn from a study of cytomegalovirus exposure and HLA in healthy donors. Broader study findings: In an earlier analysis, most TCR beta V segments were productive about 87% or about 30% of the time. The classifier was said to identify cytomegalovirus status with high specificity and sensitivity.

This clone was recorded a few times. Its cognate antigen is unknown. The PCR employed 60 Vbeta primers together with 13 Jbeta primers. The repertoire was sequenced with immunoSEQ multiplex PCR; TCRdb's copy has only in-frame clones and lacks some. The sample yields some 200,000 clones, 80% to 90% seen once. CDR3 length: 14 amino acids. Germline assignment: CDR1 LNHNV and CDR2 YYDKDF (reference sequence). V shed 6 bases, J shed 3 bases, and the junction held 5 bases outside the gene matches. The J gene is TRBJ2-1, the V gene TRBV15; 7 positions agree with TRBD1. What was sequenced was PBMCs. The receptor was isolated from a woman between 18 and 29 years old in good health and CMV-seronegative. The CDR3 bases are TGTGCCACCAGGTCGGGACAGAACTACAATGAGCAGTTCTTC. This sequence encodes CATRSGQNYNEQFF.